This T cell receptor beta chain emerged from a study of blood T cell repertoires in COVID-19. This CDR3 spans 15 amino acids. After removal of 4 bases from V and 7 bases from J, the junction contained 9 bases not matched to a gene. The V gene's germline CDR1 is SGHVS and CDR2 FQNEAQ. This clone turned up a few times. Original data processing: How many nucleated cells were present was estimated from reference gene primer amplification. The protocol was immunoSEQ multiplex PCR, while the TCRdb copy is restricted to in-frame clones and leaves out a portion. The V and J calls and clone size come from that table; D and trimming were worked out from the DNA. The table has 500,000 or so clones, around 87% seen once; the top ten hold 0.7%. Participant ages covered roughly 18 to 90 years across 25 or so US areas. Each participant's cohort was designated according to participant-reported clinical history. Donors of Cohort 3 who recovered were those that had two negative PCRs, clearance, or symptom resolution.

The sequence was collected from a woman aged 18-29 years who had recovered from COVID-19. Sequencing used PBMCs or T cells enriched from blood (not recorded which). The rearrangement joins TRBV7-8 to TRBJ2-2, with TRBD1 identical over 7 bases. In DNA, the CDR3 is TGTGCCAGCAGCTCGAGGGGGCCAGAGGTCGGGGAGCTGTTTTTT. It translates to CASSSRGPEVGELFF.